Following are 5 T cell receptor beta chains from one sample sequenced in a study of long-term antiretroviral therapy in people with HIV. Assay version v3.0 of immunoSEQ was used, and it was run at survey level. Only in-frame clones appear in the TCRdb table, and some are missing; sequencing was by immunoSEQ multiplex PCR. The table records about 24,000 clones, over 80% of them present only once. This specimen was unsorted PBMCs, taken 0.4 years after starting antiretroviral therapy. The receptors were gathered from a man aged 50 or older with HIV.

This chain links TRBV30 with TRBJ2-7; 7 nucleotides align to TRBD1. Losses at the gene ends were 3 bases for V and 3 bases for J; bases not matched to a gene: 14. The CDR3 sequence is 16 residues long. Germline CDR1 is GTSNPN and CDR2 is SVGIG (reference sequence). DNA for the CDR3: TGTGCCTGGAGCCGCCGGAAGGGGGCTTTGATCTACGAGCAGTACTTC. This translates into CAWSRRKGALIYEQYF. The entire variable domain, with the rest obtained from reference TRBV30 and TRBJ2-7, is as follows: SQTIHQWPATLVQPVGSPLSLECTVEGTSNPNLYWYRQAAGRGLQLLFYSVGIGQISSEVPQNLSASRPQDRQFILSSKKLLLSDSGFYLCAWSRRKGALIYEQYFGPGTRLTVT.

By frequency in the sample, this clone is medium-sized (0.01 to 0.1%). This chain links TRBV19 with TRBJ1-1; TRBD1 aligns across 10 bases. The ends lost 3 bases at V and 0 bases at J; junction bases unmatched: 10. The germline gives CDR1 LNHDA, CDR2 SQIVND (reference sequence). The CDR3 is made up of 18 amino acids. The CDR3 sequence is CASSIGRGQGLMNTEAFF. CDR3 in DNA: TGTGCCAGTAGTATTGGTCGGGGACAGGGGTTAATGAACACTGAAGCTTTCTTT.

This clone showed up just once. The V gene is TRBV7-2, the J gene TRBJ1-1, with D perhaps matching TRBD1 (5 bases). This CDR3 region has 14 residues. V lost 2 bases to trimming and J lost 4 bases, with 11 bases between them. Looked up from germline, CDR1 is SGHTA and CDR2 is FQGNSA. CDR3 in DNA: TGTGCCAGCAGCTTACAGGGAGGGAGCACTGAAGCTTTCTTT. Protein: CASSLQGGSTEAFF. Drawing the rest from reference TRBV7-2 and TRBJ1-1, the complete variable domain is GAGVSQSPSNKVTEKGKDVELRCDPISGHTALYWYRQSLGQGLEFLIYFQGNSAPDKSGLPSDRFSAERTGGSVSTLTIQRTQQEDSAVYLCASSLQGGSTEAFFGQGTRLTVV.

The chain is built from TRBV7-3 and TRBJ2-1; 8 nucleotides align to TRBD2. Germline trimming cut 0 bases from V and 6 bases from J; bases unmatched to any gene: 1. Germline V gives CDR1 SGHTA, CDR2 FQGTGA. The length of the CDR3 is 14 residues. DNA for the CDR3: TGTGCCAGCAGCTTAACTAGCGGGGTCAATGAGCAGTTCTTC. Protein sequence: CASSLTSGVNEQFF.

J is TRBJ2-3 and V is TRBV7-6; the D is unclear. V lost 4 bases to trimming and J lost 2 bases, with 4 bases between them. The CDR3 is made up of 12 amino acids. In germline, CDR1 is SGHVS, CDR2 FNYEAQ. The CDR3 is CASSYLTDTQYF. CDR3 DNA sequence: TGTGCCAGCAGCTACCTCACAGATACGCAGTATTTT.